This T cell receptor beta chain emerged from a study of blood T cell repertoires in COVID-19. As for the study in general: COVID-19 samples collected from the United States, Italy and Spain covered acute and convalescent phases. Sources were T cells, B-cell-depleted T cells, or PBMCs; the material itself was cDNA or gDNA.

Germline V gene sequence: CDR1 MNHNY, CDR2 SVGAGI (reference sequence). This CDR3 contains 16 residues. After removal of 5 bases from V and 9 bases from J, the junction contained 15 bases not matched to a gene. Per the study methods: Estimation of nucleated cell counts relied on the amplification of reference gene primers. Repertoires were generated with immunoSEQ multiplex PCR, while TCRdb's copy carries only in-frame clones and drops some. V and J calls and clone size are given by that table; D and trimming were obtained from the DNA. The sample records around 140,000 clones, approximately 82% being singletons.

Sequencing was performed on peripheral blood. This chain uses TRBV6-6 with TRBJ2-2; 7 nucleotides match TRBD2. This TCR derives from a human donor in a cohort sampled during active COVID-19. CDR3 region: CASSSSGGLGSRELFF. The CDR3 DNA reads as TGTGCCAGCAGTAGCTCGGGGGGACTCGGAAGTAGGGAGCTGTTTTTT.